The rows below give T cell receptor beta chains drawn from one sample of a study of CD8 T cells in ankylosing spondylitis. TCRdb re-called the 5' RACE reads with MiXCR, one entry per CDR3 protein. The profile shows fewer than 500,000 distinct CDR3 sequences, approximately 20% of them singletons. The specimen sequenced was blood, either unsorted or a sorted T cell fraction (not recorded which). These receptors came from a male donor with ankylosing spondylitis. CDR3s include the opening cysteine and the closing phenylalanine or tryptophan. The D gene is left open where the match is weak. The listing skips clone size in some rows; elsewhere it reads once, few, many or a size class.

NA,TRBD2,TRBJ2-3,TRBV4-1,TGCGCCAGCAGCCAGGGGACTAGCGGGACCGGGGATACGCAGTATTTT,CASSQGTSGTGDTQYF
few,TRBD2,TRBJ2-7,TRBV5-1,TGCGCCAGCAGCTTGTTTTCAATCGCGGGAGGCACCTCCTACGAGCAGTACTTC,CASSLFSIAGGTSYEQYF
NA,NA,TRBJ1-1,TRBV30,TGTGCCTGGAGTAAGGGGCAGGAGAACACTGAAGCTTTCTTT,CAWSKGQENTEAFF
NA,NA,TRBJ2-2,TRBV4-1,TGCGCCAGCAGCCAAGTTGGACAGAAGACCGGGGAGCTGTTTTTT,CASSQVGQKTGELFF
many,NA,TRBJ2-7,TRBV18,TGTGCCAGCTCACCACCGGACGGGGTCTACGAGCAGTACTTC,CASSPPDGVYEQYF
NA,NA,TRBJ2-1,TRBV7-3,TGTGCCAGCAGCACTAGGGACCACAATGAGCAGTTCTTC,CASSTRDHNEQFF
NA,NA,TRBJ1-2,TRBV6-2/TRBV6-3,TGTGCCAGCAGGACAGACCGGCTTTCGGGCTACACCTTC,CASRTDRLSGYTF
NA,NA,TRBJ2-3,TRBV5-1,TGCGCCAGCAGCTTGGCCGTAGCGGAGGGGGGAGATACGCAGTATTTT,CASSLAVAEGGDTQYF
NA,NA,TRBJ2-3,TRBV4-1,TGCGCCAGCAGCCAAGACACCTACCTCACAGATACGCAGTATTTT,CASSQDTYLTDTQYF
NA,NA,TRBJ2-7,TRBV18,TGTGCCAGCTCACCACCGGTCATCTCGCCGGACGAGCAGTACTTC,CASSPPVISPDEQYF
NA,TRBD1,TRBJ2-1,TRBV7-3,TGTGCCAGCAGCGCCGTTGGGACAGGGTACAATGAGCAGTTCTTC,CASSAVGTGYNEQFF
NA,NA,TRBJ2-1,TRBV24-1,TGTGCCACCAGTGCAGGGGGGAGCTCCTACAATGAGCAGTTCTTC,CATSAGGSSYNEQFF
many,NA,TRBJ2-2,TRBV7-2,TGTGCCAGCAGCTCCAGGCCAGACGGGGAGCTGTTTTTT,CASSSRPDGELFF
few,TRBD1,TRBJ1-2,TRBV18,TGTGCCAGCTCACCAGGTCGACAGGGGGCAGGTGGCTACACCTTC,CASSPGRQGAGGYTF
NA,TRBD2,TRBJ2-3,TRBV20-1,TGCAGTGCTGGTACCGGGACTAGGATCCCAGATACGCAGTATTTT,CSAGTGTRIPDTQYF
NA,NA,TRBJ1-3,TRBV6-1,TGTGCCAGCACCTTACGTGGGGCCTCTGGAAACACCATATATTTT,CASTLRGASGNTIYF
many,TRBD2,TRBJ2-1,TRBV29-1,TGCAGCGTCGCCGGGACTAGCGGACTAGCCAGCGATGAGCAGTTCTTC,CSVAGTSGLASDEQFF
few,NA,TRBJ2-1,TRBV12-5,TGTGCTAGTGGTTTGCCGGGGGACTTCTTCTACAATGAGCAGTTCTTC,CASGLPGDFFYNEQFF
NA,NA,TRBJ1-3,TRBV3-1,TGTGCCAGCAGCGTCCGTAGGGACCCTGGAAACACCATATATTTT,CASSVRRDPGNTIYF
NA,TRBD2,TRBJ2-7,TRBV3-1,TGTGCCAGCAGCCAAGAGTCTGGGGCTGCGGCGGGAGTACCCTACGAGCAGTACTTC,CASSQESGAAAGVPYEQYF
few,NA,TRBJ2-6,TRBV19,TGTGCCAGTACGGTAGGTCCTGGGGCCAACGTCCTGACTTTC,CASTVGPGANVLTF
NA,TRBD2,TRBJ2-1,TRBV12-3/TRBV12-4,TGTGCCAGCAGAACTTCGTCGGGAGGCCCCCTCGTGGAGCAGTTCTTC,CASRTSSGGPLVEQFF
NA,NA,TRBJ2-1,TRBV24-1,TGTGCCACCAGCAATCCGTACAATGAGCAGTTCTTC,CATSNPYNEQFF
NA,NA,TRBJ2-7,TRBV29-1,TGCAGCGTTGAACGGCAGGGAGGGGGCGAGCAGTACTTC,CSVERQGGGEQYF
few,NA,TRBJ2-3,TRBV13,TGTGCCAGCAGCTACCTCCCGGGAGTTATGCCAGATACGCAGTATTTT,CASSYLPGVMPDTQYF
few,NA,TRBJ2-5,TRBV28,TGTGCCAGCAGTTCGACCTTTACTTATTACCAAGAGACCCAGTACTTC,CASSSTFTYYQETQYF
many,NA,TRBJ1-5,TRBV10-3,TGTGCCATCAGCGAGTGGTACGGGGGCAATAGCAATCAGCCCCAGCATTTT,CAISEWYGGNSNQPQHF
few,NA,TRBJ2-5,TRBV6-5,TGTGCCAGCAGAGACTCACCAGGGGAGCAAGAGACCCAGTACTTC,CASRDSPGEQETQYF
NA,NA,TRBJ2-1,TRBV12-3/TRBV12-4,TGTGCCAGCAGCCTGGGGGGTACGGCCTACAATGAGCAGTTCTTC,CASSLGGTAYNEQFF
few,NA,TRBJ2-2,TRBV10-3,TGTGCCATCAGGCGGGGGCCCTCGAACACCGGGGAGCTGTTTTTT,CAIRRGPSNTGELFF
NA,NA,TRBJ2-3,TRBV20-1,TGCAGTGCTAGTTTTCATACGCAGTATTTT,CSASFHTQYF
NA,NA,TRBJ2-2,TRBV7-9,TGTGCCAGCATGCCGGGCTTTGGGCGGAACACCGGGGAGCTGTTTTTT,CASMPGFGRNTGELFF
few,NA,TRBJ1-1,TRBV20-1,TGCAGTGCTACCTCGGGCGATTTGAACACTGAAGCTTTCTTT,CSATSGDLNTEAFF
many,TRBD2,TRBJ2-1,TRBV29-1,TGCAGCGTTGTTGTTAGCGGGGCTTACAATGAGCAGTTCTTC,CSVVVSGAYNEQFF
NA,NA,TRBJ2-6,TRBV5-6,TGTGCCAGCCAAAGGTCCGGGGCCAACGTCCTGACTTTC,CASQRSGANVLTF
NA,TRBD2,TRBJ2-1,TRBV12-3/TRBV12-4,TGTGCCAGCAGCTCGACACGGGGGACTAGCGGGAGGACCTACAATGAGCAGTTCTTC,CASSSTRGTSGRTYNEQFF
NA,NA,TRBJ1-6,TRBV29-1,TGCAGCGTTGAATTGGCGGCCGGGTCACCCCTCCACTTT,CSVELAAGSPLHF
few,NA,TRBJ1-1,TRBV5-1,TGCGCCAGCAGCTTGGTTTCAGGGATTGAGAACACTGAAGCTTTCTTT,CASSLVSGIENTEAFF
few,TRBD1,TRBJ2-5,TRBV5-1,TGCGCCAGCAGCCCGGGACAGGCCCAAGAGACCCAGTACTTC,CASSPGQAQETQYF
few,NA,TRBJ2-7,TRBV30,TGTGCCTGGAGTGTACCCCCCGGGAGATACGAGCAGTACTTC,CAWSVPPGRYEQYF
NA,TRBD1,TRBJ1-1,TRBV19,TGTGCCAGTAGTGGGGACAGCGCCCAAAACACTGAAGCTTTCTTT,CASSGDSAQNTEAFF
NA,NA,TRBJ2-2,TRBV29-1,TGCAGCGTTGGTTGGCGGGTGAACACCGGGGAGCTGTTTTTT,CSVGWRVNTGELFF